This TCR beta chain came from a study of spatial heterogeneity in lung cancer. Study as a whole: Samples were donated by 72 untreated early-stage non-small cell lung cancer patients. Sequenced were any available follow-up PBMC samples, which had been obtained a median of approximately 2 years after resection.

This clonotype has ten or more counts. Documented time point: blood at routine non-recurrence follow-up after resection. Unsorted tumor, nontumor lung tissue or cryopreserved PBMC supplied the whole RNA. TCRdb itself ran the 5' RACE reads through MiXCR, one entry per CDR3 protein. The sample lists more than 30,000 distinct CDR3 sequences; 8% to 13% were seen once. This CDR3 contains 12 residues. Trimming left V 5 bases short and J 8 bases short, with 10 bases between. The J gene is TRBJ2-1, the V gene TRBV12-3 or TRBV12-4; D gene uncertain. The TCR originated in a female donor with early-stage non-small cell lung cancer. The material was PBMCs, obtained at follow-up. CDR3 residues: CASSVDSYEQFF. CDR3 bases: TGTGCCAGCAGTGTCGACTCCTATGAGCAGTTCTTC.